This TCR beta chain was observed in a study of glioma-infiltrating T cells. Study outcomes and limitations: Tissue-blood divergence was below expectation in non-neoplastic patients, above in gliomas.

The CDR3 consists of 14 residues. In germline, CDR1 is MGHDK, CDR2 SYGVNS. V was shortened by 6 bases and J by 5 bases, with 16 bases between the two germline ends. Concerning this clonotype itself: Its specificity is unknown. Being one base from a much bigger clone, this may be a read error.

Using RNA template, CDR3s of TCR alpha and beta were amplified with iRepertoire arm-PCR. For one-step reverse transcription and amplification, about 90-450 ng of tissue mRNA or PBMC total RNA was used. TCRdb used MiXCR to reprocess the multiplex PCR reads, holding one entry per CDR3 protein. The sample carries roughly 100,000 distinct CDR3 sequences, around 31% recorded once. Sequences were obtained from glioma tissue, nonneoplastic brain tissue, or PBMCs (not recorded which). The V call is TRBV25-1, the J call TRBJ1-1; no firm D call. This sequence was found in a human donor with low-grade glioma or glioblastoma, undergoing nonglioma brain surgery, or in good health (not recorded which). The DNA for the CDR3 is TGTGCCAGCAGACCTTCAGGTACGGTTACTGAAGCTTTCTTT. It specifies CASRPSGTVTEAFF.